The 17 T cell receptor beta chains in this list originate from one sample, sequenced in a study of blood T cell repertoires in COVID-19. The assay was immunoSEQ multiplex PCR, and TCRdb's table has in-frame clones only and misses some. This table has about 260,000 clones, around 90% appearing once. Material: peripheral blood. All receptors derive from a human donor in a cohort sampled during active COVID-19.

This sequence joins TRBV15 and TRBJ2-7, with 10 bases that match TRBD1. The CDR3 contains 15 residues. Germline V lookup: CDR1 LNHNV, CDR2 YYDKDF (reference sequence). The trim removed 5 bases at V and 3 bases at J, leaving 7 bases unmatched. The CDR3 region is CATSDSGTGDYEQYF. The CDR3 nucleotides read TGTGCCACCAGCGATTCCGGGACAGGGGACTACGAGCAGTACTTC.

The chain recombines TRBV27 with TRBJ1-1; 10 bases are a match to TRBD1. The CDR3 contains 16 residues. Germline loops: CDR1 MNHEY, CDR2 SMNVEV (reference sequence). With 7 bases clipped from V and 4 bases from J, the junction kept 12 bases outside the gene matches. CDR3 DNA: TGTGCCAGCACGTGGACAGGGGGTAGGCTTATCACTGAAGCTTTCTTT. This sequence encodes CASTWTGGRLITEAFF.

This clone is a singleton in its sample. The CDR3 bases are TGTGCCAGCAGTTTCAGGGGGCGCAGCTTGAGCTACACCTTC. It yields the protein CASSFRGRSLSYTF. The V gene is TRBV27, the J gene TRBJ1-2; 8 bases map to TRBD1. The CDR3 sequence is 14 residues long. V was pared by 3 bases and J by 9 bases, with 9 bases of the junction left unmatched. Germline V gives CDR1 MNHEY, CDR2 SMNVEV (reference sequence).

The chain links TRBV19 to TRBJ1-6; 9 bases match TRBD1. The V and J ends lost 5 bases and 6 bases, in that order; junction bases with no gene match: 11. CDR3 length: 17 amino acids. Per germline, CDR1 LNHDA and CDR2 SQIVND (reference sequence). Written as DNA, the CDR3 is TGTGCCAGTAGTCTCGGACAGGGGCGACTCGTTAATTCACCCCTCCACTTT. Translated: CASSLGQGRLVNSPLHF.

This sequence joins TRBV3-1 (or the pseudogene TRBV3-2) and TRBJ2-1, with 8 bases that match TRBD1. The CDR3 runs 15 residues. From germline, CDR1 is LGHDT and CDR2 YNNKEL (reference sequence). V was clipped by 0 bases and J by 6 bases; unmatched bases: 4. In DNA form, the CDR3 reads TGTGCCAGCAGCCAAGAGAGGACAGGGAGCAATGAGCAGTTCTTC. It is translated as CASSQERTGSNEQFF.

J is TRBJ2-7 and V is TRBV6-5, with 8 nucleotides matching TRBD1. The CDR3 covers 14 residues. Germline trimming cut 5 bases from V and 1 base from J; bases unmatched to any gene: 4. Germline CDR1 reads MNHEY; CDR2 reads SVGAGI. The CDR3 sequence is CASSLGTGSYEQYF. CDR3 sequence (DNA): TGTGCCAGCAGTCTCGGGACAGGTTCCTACGAGCAGTACTTC.

The chain employs TRBV2 and TRBJ1-5; 9 nucleotides align to TRBD1. With V trimmed by 2 bases and J by 6 bases, 11 bases remained unmatched. This CDR3 region has 17 residues. Looked up from germline, CDR1 is SNHLY and CDR2 is FYNNEI. The CDR3 nucleotides read TGTGCCAGCAGTGAATACAGGGGGCGGATGGTGGGTCAGCCCCAGCATTTT. It yields the protein CASSEYRGRMVGQPQHF. Together with reference TRBV2 and TRBJ1-5, the CDR3 gives the full variable domain: EPEVTQTPSHQVTQMGQEVILRCVPISNHLYFYWYRQILGQKVEFLVSFYNNEISEKSEIFDDQFSVERPDGSNFTLKIRSTKLEDSAMYFCASSEYRGRMVGQPQHFGDGTRLSIL.

The chain joins TRBV27 to TRBJ1-1, with D possibly TRBD1 on 5 matching bases. The V gene lost 6 bases and the J gene lost 8 bases, with 22 bases spanning the gap. Germline loops: CDR1 MNHEY, CDR2 SMNVEV (reference sequence). This CDR3 spans 15 amino acids. CDR3 residues: CASSLMTVPREEAFF. The CDR3 nucleotides are TGTGCCAGCAGCCTCATGACAGTCCCACGAGAAGAAGCTTTCTTT.

V is TRBV2 and J is TRBJ2-7; D is unresolved. The CDR3 contains 13 residues. Trimming removed 2 bases at V and 0 bases at J, with 5 bases between. Germline CDR1 SNHLY, CDR2 FYNNEI. Here the CDR3 reads CASSERVSYEQYF. CDR3 coding DNA: TGTGCCAGCAGTGAACGCGTCTCCTACGAGCAGTACTTC.

This chain links TRBV5-6 with TRBJ2-7; D is undetermined. Germline values: CDR1 SGHDT, CDR2 YYEEEE. The ends were cut back, 1 base at V and 2 bases at J, with 7 bases in the middle. CDR3 length: 13 residues. CDR3 DNA sequence: TGTGCCAGCAGCTTGCTCCCTACCTACGAGCAGTACTTC. Translating it yields CASSLLPTYEQYF.

The rearrangement links TRBV4-3 to TRBJ2-3, with 10 nucleotides matching TRBD1. CDR3 size: 16 residues. The trim removed 0 bases at V and 4 bases at J, leaving 4 bases unmatched. The germline V gene has CDR1 LGHNA and CDR2 YSLEER. DNA of the CDR3: TGCGCCAGCAGCCAAGATCTAGGGACAGGGGCAGATACGCAGTATTTT. This codes for CASSQDLGTGADTQYF.

This sequence joins TRBV4-1 and TRBJ1-6; 7 bases match TRBD1. This CDR3 spans 16 amino acids. Germline trimming cut 5 bases from V and 1 base from J; bases unmatched to any gene: 5. Germline V gene data show CDR1 as MGHRA and CDR2 as YSYEKL. The CDR3 is CASSDRVRSYNSPLHF. The DNA of the CDR3 is TGCGCCAGCAGCGACAGGGTACGGTCCTATAATTCACCCCTCCACTTT.

This clone was counted a few times. The gene calls are TRBV10-1 and TRBJ2-2; D is undetermined. The ends were cut back, 7 bases at V and 4 bases at J, with 10 bases in the middle. Looked up from germline, CDR1 is WNHNN and CDR2 is SYGVQD (reference sequence). The CDR3 contains 13 residues. The CDR3 nucleotides are TGCGCCAGCACCAACAGCCCCACCGGGGAGCTGTTTTTT. This encodes CASTNSPTGELFF.

The chain couples TRBV2 to TRBJ2-2; possibly TRBD2 for D (5 bases). Germline CDR1 and CDR2: SNHLY and FYNNEI. Trimming took off 4 bases at V and 5 bases at J, with 5 bases between the two ends. The CDR3 contains 12 residues. The CDR3 region is CASSAGTGELFF. As DNA, the CDR3 is TGTGCCAGCAGTGCGGGGACCGGGGAGCTGTTTTTT. The entire variable domain, with the rest obtained from reference TRBV2 and TRBJ2-2, is as follows: EPEVTQTPSHQVTQMGQEVILRCVPISNHLYFYWYRQILGQKVEFLVSFYNNEISEKSEIFDDQFSVERPDGSNFTLKIRSTKLEDSAMYFCASSAGTGELFFGEGSRLTVL.

The chain is built from TRBV3-1 (or the pseudogene TRBV3-2) and TRBJ1-1, with D hard to call. This CDR3 is 15 amino acids long. Germline values: CDR1 LGHDT, CDR2 YNNKEL (reference sequence). V dropped 0 bases and J dropped 1 base, with 9 bases sitting between them. This chain's CDR3 is CASSQDRYRNTEAFF. The CDR3 coding sequence is TGTGCCAGCAGCCAAGACCGCTACAGGAACACTGAAGCTTTCTTT.

V usage is TRBV11-2 and J usage is TRBJ2-7; 8 bases agree with TRBD2. Germline CDR1 and CDR2: SGHAT and FQNNGV. This CDR3 has 15 amino acids. V gave up 1 base and J gave up 2 bases; unmatched junction bases: 4. CDR3 amino acids: CASSLGAGGTYEQYF. The CDR3 nucleotides are TGTGCCAGCAGCTTAGGGGCGGGGGGCACCTACGAGCAGTACTTC.

This chain uses TRBV2 with TRBJ2-7; D possibly corresponds to TRBD2 (6 bases). The CDR3 has 14 residues. The germline V gene encodes CDR1 SNHLY and CDR2 FYNNEI. V lost 5 bases and J lost 6, with 17 bases in between. Here the CDR3 DNA reads TGTGCCAGCAGTACGGGGGTGAACCTATCCGAGCAGTACTTC. This sequence encodes CASSTGVNLSEQYF. Supplemented by reference TRBV2 and TRBJ2-7, the full variable domain reads EPEVTQTPSHQVTQMGQEVILRCVPISNHLYFYWYRQILGQKVEFLVSFYNNEISEKSEIFDDQFSVERPDGSNFTLKIRSTKLEDSAMYFCASSTGVNLSEQYFGPGTRLTVT.